These T cell receptor beta chains were read from a single sample in a study of blood T cell repertoires in COVID-19. Only in-frame clones appear in the TCRdb table, and some are missing; sequencing was by immunoSEQ multiplex PCR. The top ten clones hold approximately 0.9% of a sample with about 480,000 clones, about 91% of them seen once. The specimen sequenced was peripheral blood. The receptors were gathered from a man between 18 and 29 years old with COVID-19, enrolled during active disease. Each CDR3 is given with its conserved first and last residue. D genes are given only for firm matches. Expanded clones get a size class; other rows say once, few or many, or leave the size out.

clone size	V gene	D gene	J gene	CDR3 protein	CDR3 DNA
-	TRBV5-1	TRBD1	TRBJ2-1	CASSYTQGVGEQFF	TGCGCCAGCAGCTACACACAGGGGGTTGGTGAGCAGTTCTTC
-	TRBV3-1/TRBV3-2	TRBD1	TRBJ1-2	CASSQDIGGRGYTF	TGTGCCAGCAGCCAAGATATAGGGGGCCGGGGCTACACCTTC
once	TRBV5-4	-	TRBJ2-7	CASSLSGQGYEQYF	TGTGCCAGCAGCCTCAGCGGGCAGGGCTACGAGCAGTACTTC
-	TRBV24-1	-	TRBJ2-1	CATSGRESSYNEQFF	TGTGCCACCAGTGGAAGGGAGAGCTCCTACAATGAGCAGTTCTTC
-	TRBV19	-	TRBJ2-7	CASSIRTAYEQYF	TGTGCCAGTAGTATCCGAACAGCCTACGAGCAGTACTTC
-	TRBV5-1	TRBD1	TRBJ2-1	CASSLQGQGRNEQFF	TGCGCCAGCAGCTTGCAGGGACAGGGGCGAAATGAGCAGTTCTTC
-	TRBV5-8	-	TRBJ2-2	CATQMVVTGELFF	TGTGCCACCCAGATGGTGGTCACCGGGGAGCTGTTTTTT
-	TRBV6-5	-	TRBJ2-1	CASSYGGSLYNEQFF	TGTGCCAGCAGTTACGGGGGGTCTCTCTACAATGAGCAGTTCTTC
-	TRBV18	TRBD1	TRBJ1-3	CASSPLNPTGSGNTIYF	TGTGCCAGCTCACCACTGAACCCGACAGGGTCTGGAAACACCATATATTTT
-	TRBV7-2	TRBD2	TRBJ2-7	CASSLALAGSDEQYF	TGTGCCAGCAGCTTAGCACTAGCGGGATCTGACGAGCAGTACTTC
-	TRBV19	TRBD1	TRBJ1-2	CASSQTGYVSNTF	TGTGCCAGTAGTCAGACAGGGTACGTGAGCAACACCTTC
few	TRBV6-5	-	TRBJ2-7	CASSYSDRTYEQYF	TGTGCCAGCAGTTACTCTGACAGGACCTACGAGCAGTACTTC
-	TRBV11-2	-	TRBJ2-1	CASSLGAGSYNEQFF	TGTGCCAGCAGCTTGGGGGCAGGCTCCTACAATGAGCAGTTCTTC
-	TRBV9	-	TRBJ1-3	CASSVQGGNTIYF	TGTGCCAGCAGCGTACAGGGTGGAAACACCATATATTTT
-	TRBV30	TRBD2	TRBJ2-1	CAWISQRGEQFF	TGTGCCTGGATTTCGCAGCGGGGTGAGCAGTTCTTC
-	TRBV24-1	-	TRBJ1-5	CATSDLIRQSPTRNQPQHF	TGTGCCACCAGTGATTTGATAAGACAGTCCCCTACTCGCAATCAGCCCCAGCATTTT
-	TRBV5-1	-	TRBJ2-1	CASSSTYRWNEQFF	TGCGCCAGCAGCTCGACCTACAGGTGGAATGAGCAGTTCTTC
-	TRBV5-4	TRBD2	TRBJ2-3	CASSPPGVSGRARTDTQYF	TGTGCCAGCAGCCCCCCAGGGGTTAGCGGGAGGGCCAGGACAGATACGCAGTATTTT
-	TRBV30	TRBD2	TRBJ2-1	CASGLAGFSSYNEQFF	TGTGCCTCAGGACTAGCGGGTTTTAGCTCCTACAATGAGCAGTTCTTC
-	TRBV5-4	TRBD1	TRBJ2-5	CASSLGRTGKETQYF	TGTGCCAGCAGCTTGGGTAGGACAGGGAAAGAGACCCAGTACTTC
-	TRBV10-3	TRBD2	TRBJ2-1	CAISGLAGLTTYNEQFF	TGTGCCATCAGTGGACTAGCGGGACTTACGACCTACAATGAGCAGTTCTTC
-	TRBV20-1	-	TRBJ2-1	CSARQYNEQFF	TGCAGTGCTAGACAGTACAATGAGCAGTTCTTC
once	TRBV9	TRBD1	TRBJ2-7	CASSVDDRGASYEQYF	TGTGCCAGCAGCGTAGATGACAGGGGGGCTTCCTACGAGCAGTACTTC
-	TRBV12-3/TRBV12-4	-	TRBJ1-3	CASRIVNTIYF	TGTGCCAGCCGTATCGTAAACACCATATATTTT
-	TRBV12-3/TRBV12-4	-	TRBJ1-5	CASSFIGRAQHF	TGTGCCAGCAGTTTTATTGGGAGGGCCCAGCATTTT
-	TRBV2	-	TRBJ2-5	CASRRGYEETQYF	TGTGCCAGCAGACGAGGGTACGAAGAGACCCAGTACTTC
-	TRBV27	-	TRBJ2-7	CASSDLRSSYEQYF	TGTGCCAGCAGTGACCTTAGGAGCTCCTACGAGCAGTACTTC
-	TRBV27	-	TRBJ1-6	CASAPWGVVTPLHF	TGTGCCAGCGCTCCTTGGGGGGTGGTTACACCCCTCCACTTT
-	TRBV29-1	-	TRBJ2-2	CSAQRGNTGELFF	TGCAGCGCCCAACGGGGGAACACCGGGGAGCTGTTTTTT
once	TRBV4-1	-	TRBJ1-1	CASSQGSQALNTEAFF	TGCGCCAGCAGCCAAGGCTCCCAAGCCTTGAACACTGAAGCTTTCTTT
-	TRBV2	TRBD1	TRBJ1-1	CASSRTGGNTEAFF	TGTGCCAGCAGTCGGACAGGGGGAAACACTGAAGCTTTCTTT
-	TRBV6-2/TRBV6-3	TRBD1	TRBJ1-6	CASSKDRVNSPLHF	TGTGCCAGCAGTAAAGACAGGGTCAATTCACCCCTCCACTTT
few	TRBV9	TRBD1	TRBJ2-4	CASSVDRGTTNIQYF	TGTGCCAGCAGCGTAGACAGGGGGACGACAAACATTCAGTACTTC
-	TRBV7-8	TRBD1	TRBJ1-5	CASSSTGGPGQPQHF	TGTGCCAGCAGCTCGACAGGGGGACCCGGCCAGCCCCAGCATTTT
-	TRBV10-3	-	TRBJ1-4	CAISEGTLKGEKLFF	TGTGCCATCAGTGAGGGGACTCTTAAAGGGGAAAAACTGTTTTTT
-	TRBV19	-	TRBJ2-1	CASSIGGATYNEQFF	TGTGCCAGTAGTATAGGCGGGGCAACCTACAATGAGCAGTTCTTC
-	TRBV10-2	TRBD1	TRBJ1-5	CASSAQGAGQPQHF	TGCGCCAGCAGTGCACAGGGGGCGGGTCAGCCCCAGCATTTT